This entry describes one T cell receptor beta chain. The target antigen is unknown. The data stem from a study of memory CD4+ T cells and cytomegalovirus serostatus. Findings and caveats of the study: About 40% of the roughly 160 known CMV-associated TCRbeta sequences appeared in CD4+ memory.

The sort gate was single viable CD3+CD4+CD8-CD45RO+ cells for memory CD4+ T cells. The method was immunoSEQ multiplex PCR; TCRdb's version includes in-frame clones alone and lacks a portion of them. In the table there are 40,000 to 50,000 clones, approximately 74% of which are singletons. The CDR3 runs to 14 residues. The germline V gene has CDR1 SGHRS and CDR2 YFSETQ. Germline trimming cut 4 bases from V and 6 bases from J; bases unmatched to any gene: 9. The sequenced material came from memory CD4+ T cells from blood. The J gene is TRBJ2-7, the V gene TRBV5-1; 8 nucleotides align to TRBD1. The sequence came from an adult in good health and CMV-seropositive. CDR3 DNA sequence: TGCGCCAGCAGCGAACCGGGACAGGTATCCGAGCAGTACTTC. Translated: CASSEPGQVSEQYF.